The T cell receptor beta chain under discussion was sequenced for a study of T cells in Graves' hyperthyroidism and ophthalmopathy. Study findings and constraints: A model using 13 V-J features told ophthalmopathy apart from stable hyperthyroidism.

From RNA transcripts, TCR beta CDR3 regions were amplified. The HTBI primer set was used in a first-round RT-PCR of the TCR CDR3. MiXCR was run by TCRdb on the multiplex PCR reads, yielding one entry per CDR3 protein. The profile covers approximately 530,000 distinct CDR3 sequences, with roughly 17% appearing a single time and more than 15% taken by the ten largest. The V and J ends lost 6 bases and 9 bases, in that order; junction bases with no gene match: 8. The CDR3 is made up of 14 amino acids. Germline V gene lookup returns CDR1 MDHEN and CDR2 SYDVKM. This clonotype was counted once. Its specificity is unknown.

Sequencing was carried out using blood. The sequence was obtained from a young woman with Graves' hyperthyroidism. This rearrangement joins TRBV28 to TRBJ2-7; the match to TRBD2 covers 13 bases. CDR3 sequence reads: CASRTGLAGAGQYF. The CDR3 DNA reads as TGTGCCAGCAGGACCGGACTAGCGGGAGCTGGGCAGTACTTC.